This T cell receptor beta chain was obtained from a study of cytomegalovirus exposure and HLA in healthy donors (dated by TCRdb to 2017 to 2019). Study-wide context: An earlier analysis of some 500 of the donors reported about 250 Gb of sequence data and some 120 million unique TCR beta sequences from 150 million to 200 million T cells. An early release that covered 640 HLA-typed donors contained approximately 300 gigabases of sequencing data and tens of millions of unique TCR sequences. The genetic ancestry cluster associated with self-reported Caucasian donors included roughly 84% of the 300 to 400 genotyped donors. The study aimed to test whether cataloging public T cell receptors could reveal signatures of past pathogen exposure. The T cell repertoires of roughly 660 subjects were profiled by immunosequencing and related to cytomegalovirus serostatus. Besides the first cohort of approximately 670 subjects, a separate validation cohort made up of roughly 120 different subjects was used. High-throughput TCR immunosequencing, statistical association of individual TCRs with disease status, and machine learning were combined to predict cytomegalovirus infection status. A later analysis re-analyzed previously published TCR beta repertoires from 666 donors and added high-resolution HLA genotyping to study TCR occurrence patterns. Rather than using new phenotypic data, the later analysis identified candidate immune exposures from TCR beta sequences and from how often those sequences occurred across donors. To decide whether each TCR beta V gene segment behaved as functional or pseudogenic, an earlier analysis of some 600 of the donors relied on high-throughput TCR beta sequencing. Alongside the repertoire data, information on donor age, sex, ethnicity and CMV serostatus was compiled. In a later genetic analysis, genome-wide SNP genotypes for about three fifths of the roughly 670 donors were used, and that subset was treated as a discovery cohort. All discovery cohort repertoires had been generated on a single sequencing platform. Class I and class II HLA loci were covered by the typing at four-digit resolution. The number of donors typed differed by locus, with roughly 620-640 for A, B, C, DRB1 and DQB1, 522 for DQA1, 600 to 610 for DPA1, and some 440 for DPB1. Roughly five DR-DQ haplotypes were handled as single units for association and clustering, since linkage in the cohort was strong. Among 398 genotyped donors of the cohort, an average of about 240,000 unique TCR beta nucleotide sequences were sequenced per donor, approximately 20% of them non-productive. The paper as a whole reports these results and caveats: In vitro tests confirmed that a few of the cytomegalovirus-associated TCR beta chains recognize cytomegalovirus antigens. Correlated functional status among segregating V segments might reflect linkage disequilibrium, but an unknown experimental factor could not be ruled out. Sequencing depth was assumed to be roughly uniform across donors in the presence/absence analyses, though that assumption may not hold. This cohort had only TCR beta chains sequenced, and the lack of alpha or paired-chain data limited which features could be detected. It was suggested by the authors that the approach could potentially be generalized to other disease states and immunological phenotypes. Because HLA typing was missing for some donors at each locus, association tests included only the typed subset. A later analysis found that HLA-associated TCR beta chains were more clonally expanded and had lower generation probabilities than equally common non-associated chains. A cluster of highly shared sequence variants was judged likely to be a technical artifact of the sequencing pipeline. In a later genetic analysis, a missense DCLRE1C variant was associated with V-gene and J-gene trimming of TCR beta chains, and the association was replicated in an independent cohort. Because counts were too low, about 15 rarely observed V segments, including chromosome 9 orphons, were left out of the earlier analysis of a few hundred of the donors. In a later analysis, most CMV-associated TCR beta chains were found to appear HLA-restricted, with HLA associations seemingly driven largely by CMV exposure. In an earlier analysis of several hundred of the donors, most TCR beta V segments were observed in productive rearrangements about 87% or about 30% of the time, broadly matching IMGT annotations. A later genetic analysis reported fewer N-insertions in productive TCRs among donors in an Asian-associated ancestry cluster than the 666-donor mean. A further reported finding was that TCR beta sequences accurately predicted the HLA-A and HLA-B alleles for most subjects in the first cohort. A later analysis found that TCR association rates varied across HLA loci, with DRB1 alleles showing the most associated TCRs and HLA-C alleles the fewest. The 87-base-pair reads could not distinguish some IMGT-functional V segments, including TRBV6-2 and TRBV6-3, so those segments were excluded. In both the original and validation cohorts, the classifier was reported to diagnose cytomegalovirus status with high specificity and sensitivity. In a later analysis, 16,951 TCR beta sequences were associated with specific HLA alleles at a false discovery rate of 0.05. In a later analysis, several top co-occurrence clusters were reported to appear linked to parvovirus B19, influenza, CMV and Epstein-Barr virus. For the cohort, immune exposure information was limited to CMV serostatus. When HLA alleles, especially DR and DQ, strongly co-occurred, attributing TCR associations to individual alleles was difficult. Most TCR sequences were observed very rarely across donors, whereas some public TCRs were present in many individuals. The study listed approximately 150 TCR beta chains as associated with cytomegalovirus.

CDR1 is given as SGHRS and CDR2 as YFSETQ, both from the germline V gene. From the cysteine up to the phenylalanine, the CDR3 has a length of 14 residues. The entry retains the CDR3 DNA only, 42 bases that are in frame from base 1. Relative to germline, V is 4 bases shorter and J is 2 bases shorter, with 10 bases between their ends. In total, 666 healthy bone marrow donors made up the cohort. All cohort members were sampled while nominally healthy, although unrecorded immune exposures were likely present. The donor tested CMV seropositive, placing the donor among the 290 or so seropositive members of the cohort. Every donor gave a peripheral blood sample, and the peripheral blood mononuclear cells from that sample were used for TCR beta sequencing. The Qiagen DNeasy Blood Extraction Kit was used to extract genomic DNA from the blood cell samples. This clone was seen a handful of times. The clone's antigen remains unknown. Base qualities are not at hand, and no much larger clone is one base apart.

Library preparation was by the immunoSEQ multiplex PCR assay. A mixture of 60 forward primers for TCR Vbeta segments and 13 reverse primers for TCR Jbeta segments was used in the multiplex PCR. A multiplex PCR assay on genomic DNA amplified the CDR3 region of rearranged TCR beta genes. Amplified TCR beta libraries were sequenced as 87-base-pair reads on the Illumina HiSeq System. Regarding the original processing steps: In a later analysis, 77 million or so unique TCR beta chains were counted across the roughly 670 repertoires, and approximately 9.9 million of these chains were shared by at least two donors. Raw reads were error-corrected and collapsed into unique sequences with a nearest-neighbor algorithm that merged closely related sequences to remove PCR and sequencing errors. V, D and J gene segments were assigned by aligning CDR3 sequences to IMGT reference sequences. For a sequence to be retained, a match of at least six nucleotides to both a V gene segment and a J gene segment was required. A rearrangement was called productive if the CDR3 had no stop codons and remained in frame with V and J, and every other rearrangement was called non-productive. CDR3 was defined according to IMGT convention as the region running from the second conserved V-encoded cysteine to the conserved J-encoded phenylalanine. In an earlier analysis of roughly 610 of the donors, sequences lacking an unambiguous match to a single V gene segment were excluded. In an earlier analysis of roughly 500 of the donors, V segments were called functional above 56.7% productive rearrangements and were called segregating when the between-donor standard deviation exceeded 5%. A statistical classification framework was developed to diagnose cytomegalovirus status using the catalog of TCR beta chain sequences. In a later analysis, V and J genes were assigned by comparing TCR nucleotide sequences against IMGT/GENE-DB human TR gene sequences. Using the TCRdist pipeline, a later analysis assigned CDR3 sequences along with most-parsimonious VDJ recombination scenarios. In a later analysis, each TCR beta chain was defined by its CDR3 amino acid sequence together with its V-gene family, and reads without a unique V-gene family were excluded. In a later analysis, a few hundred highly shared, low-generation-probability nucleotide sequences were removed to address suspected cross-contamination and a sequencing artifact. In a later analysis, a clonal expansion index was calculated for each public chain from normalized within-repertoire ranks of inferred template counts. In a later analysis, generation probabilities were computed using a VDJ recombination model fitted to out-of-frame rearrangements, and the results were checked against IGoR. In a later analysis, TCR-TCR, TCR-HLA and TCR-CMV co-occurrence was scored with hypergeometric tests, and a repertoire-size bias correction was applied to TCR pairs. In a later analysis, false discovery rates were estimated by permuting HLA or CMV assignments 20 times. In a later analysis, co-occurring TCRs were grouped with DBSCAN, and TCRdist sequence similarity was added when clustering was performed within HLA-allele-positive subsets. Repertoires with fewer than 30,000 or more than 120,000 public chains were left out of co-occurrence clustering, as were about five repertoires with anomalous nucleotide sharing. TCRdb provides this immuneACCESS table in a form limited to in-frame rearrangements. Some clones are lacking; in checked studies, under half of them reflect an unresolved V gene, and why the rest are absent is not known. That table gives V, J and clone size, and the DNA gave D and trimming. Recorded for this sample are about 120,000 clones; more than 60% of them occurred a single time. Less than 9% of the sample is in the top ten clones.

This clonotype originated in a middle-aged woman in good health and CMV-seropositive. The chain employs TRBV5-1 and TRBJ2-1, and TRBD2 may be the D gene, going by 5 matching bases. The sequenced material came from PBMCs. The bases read TGCGCCAGCAGCCGGGCGCGGGCCTACAATGAGCAGTTCTTC. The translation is CASSRARAYNEQFF.